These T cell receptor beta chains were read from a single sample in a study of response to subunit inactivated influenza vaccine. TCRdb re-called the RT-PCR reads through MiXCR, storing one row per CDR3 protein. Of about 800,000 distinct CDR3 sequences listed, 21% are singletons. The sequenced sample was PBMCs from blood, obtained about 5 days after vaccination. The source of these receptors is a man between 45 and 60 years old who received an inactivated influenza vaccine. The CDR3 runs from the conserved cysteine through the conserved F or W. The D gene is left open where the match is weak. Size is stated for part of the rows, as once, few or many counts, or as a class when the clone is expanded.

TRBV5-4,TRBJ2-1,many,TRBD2,TGTGCCAGCAGCTTGGATAGCGGGGGCTACAATGAGCAGTTCTTC,CASSLDSGGYNEQFF
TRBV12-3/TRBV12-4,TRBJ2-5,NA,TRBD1,TGTGCCAGCAGTTTAGGGACAGGGGGCGCGGGGACCCAGTACTTC,CASSLGTGGAGTQYF
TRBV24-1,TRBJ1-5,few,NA,TGTGCCACCAGTGATTTCACGAGCAATCAGCCCCAGCATTTT,CATSDFTSNQPQHF
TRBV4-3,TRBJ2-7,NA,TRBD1,TGCGCCAGCAGCTTTGACCCGGGACAGGGAAGGTACGAGCAGTACTTC,CASSFDPGQGRYEQYF
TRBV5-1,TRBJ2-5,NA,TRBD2,TGCGCCAGCAGCTGGAGCGGGAGTCGAGAGACCCAGTACTTC,CASSWSGSRETQYF
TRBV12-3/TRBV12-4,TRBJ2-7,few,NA,TGTGCCAGCAGTACCCGGACGCAGGCCCCCTACGAGCAGTACTTC,CASSTRTQAPYEQYF
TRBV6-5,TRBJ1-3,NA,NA,TGTGCCAGCAGTTACAAGGTTTACGGAAACACCATATATTTT,CASSYKVYGNTIYF
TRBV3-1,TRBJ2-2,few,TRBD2,TGTGCCAGCAACGTAGCGGGAGCGAACACCGGGGAGCTGTTTTTT,CASNVAGANTGELFF
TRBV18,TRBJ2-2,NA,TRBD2,TGTGCCAGCTCACCCTCCCTAGCGGGGGCCCTGAACACCGGGGAGCTGTTTTTT,CASSPSLAGALNTGELFF
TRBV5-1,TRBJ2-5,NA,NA,TGCGCCAGCAGCCTAATACCGCAAGGGGGAAAAGAGACCCAGTACTTC,CASSLIPQGGKETQYF
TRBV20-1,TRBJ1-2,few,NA,TGCAGTGCTAGAGATTCAGGGACCTATGGCTACACCTTC,CSARDSGTYGYTF
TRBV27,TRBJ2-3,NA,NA,TGTGCCAGCAGTCCCATGAAAGCATTAAGCACAGATACGCAGTATTTT,CASSPMKALSTDTQYF
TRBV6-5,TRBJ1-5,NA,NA,TGTGCCAGCAGCTTACAGGGTGTAGGTCAGCCCCAGCATTTT,CASSLQGVGQPQHF
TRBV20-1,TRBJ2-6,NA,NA,TGCAGTGCTAGGGAACCTGGGGCCAACGTCCTGACTTTC,CSAREPGANVLTF
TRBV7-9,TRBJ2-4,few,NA,TGTGCCAGCAGCTTAGCGGGGGGAGTTAACATTCAGTACTTC,CASSLAGGVNIQYF
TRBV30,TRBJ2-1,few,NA,TGTGCCTGGAGTATCGGTTATTACACGGAGCAGTTCTTC,CAWSIGYYTEQFF
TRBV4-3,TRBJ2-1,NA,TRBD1,TGCGCCAGCAGCCACGCCTGGGACAGGGAAAATTACAATGAGCAGTTCTTC,CASSHAWDRENYNEQFF
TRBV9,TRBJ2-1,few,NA,TGTGCCAGCAGCGTACTGTCCTCTTCTGAGCAGTTCTTC,CASSVLSSSEQFF
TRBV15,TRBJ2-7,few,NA,TGTGCCACCAGCAGAGATTTGCTGGCAGGGCGGTCCGAGCAGTACTTC,CATSRDLLAGRSEQYF
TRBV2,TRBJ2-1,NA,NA,TGTGCCAGCAGCCTCGAGTACGCCTACAATGAGCAGTTCTTC,CASSLEYAYNEQFF
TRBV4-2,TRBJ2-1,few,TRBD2,TGTGCCAGCAGCCAATTAGCGGGGACAAGCTTAAACAATGAGCAGTTCTTC,CASSQLAGTSLNNEQFF
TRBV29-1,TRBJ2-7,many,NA,TGCAGCGTTGGGGAAACCCCCACCGGGGAGCAGTACTTC,CSVGETPTGEQYF
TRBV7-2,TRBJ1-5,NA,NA,TGTGCCAGCAGCTTACAGGGTCTGGAGCCCCAGCATTTT,CASSLQGLEPQHF
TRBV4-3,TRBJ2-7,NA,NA,TGCGCCAGCAGCCTTGGGTGGCAGGGTGGGTCGGGCGAGCAGTACTTC,CASSLGWQGGSGEQYF
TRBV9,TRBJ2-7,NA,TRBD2,TGTGCCAGCAGCGGGGCGGGGACTAGCGGTGAGCAGTACTTC,CASSGAGTSGEQYF
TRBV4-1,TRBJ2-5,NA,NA,TGCGCCAGCAGCCAAACTCCGGGACTGCCCATGACCCAGTACTTC,CASSQTPGLPMTQYF
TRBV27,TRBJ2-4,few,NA,TGTGCCAGCGCTGATGCGTCAGAGCGCATTCAGTACTTC,CASADASERIQYF
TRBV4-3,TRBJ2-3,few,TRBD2,TGCGCCAGCAGCCCCCGGGCCCCTAGCGGGAATACAGATACGCAGTATTTT,CASSPRAPSGNTDTQYF
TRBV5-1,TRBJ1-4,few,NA,TGCGCCAGCAGCCTGAGCACCATCTCTAATGAAAAACTGTTTTTT,CASSLSTISNEKLFF
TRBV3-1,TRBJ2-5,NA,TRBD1,TGTGCCAGCAGCCAAGTTCGCCTTGACAGGGCCGAGACCCAGTACTTC,CASSQVRLDRAETQYF
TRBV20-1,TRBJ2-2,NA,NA,TGCAGTGCTGGAAGAGGGCAGCTGAACACCGGGGAGCTGTTTTTT,CSAGRGQLNTGELFF
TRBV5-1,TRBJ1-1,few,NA,TGCGCCAGCAGCTTCGGGGACGGACTGAACACTGAAGCTTTCTTT,CASSFGDGLNTEAFF
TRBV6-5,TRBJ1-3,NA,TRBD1,TGTGCCACGGGACAGTCTGGAAACACCATATATTTT,CATGQSGNTIYF
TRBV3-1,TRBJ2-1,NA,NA,TGTGCCAGCAGCCCCATCGGGGGAGTGAGCTCCTACAATGAGCAGTTCTTC,CASSPIGGVSSYNEQFF
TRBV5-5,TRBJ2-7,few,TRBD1,TGTGCCAGCAGGCGGGACAGGGTTATTTCCTACGAGCAGTACTTC,CASRRDRVISYEQYF